Presented here are 16 T cell receptor beta chains from one specimen sequenced in a study of blood T cells in healthy people across ages. The second PCR ran roughly 6 to 11 cycles with a sample-barcoded 5' primer and J-beta primers. TCRdb reprocessed the 5' RACE reads with MiXCR, giving one entry per CDR3 protein. The data hold roughly 1,800,000 distinct CDR3 sequences, with about 49% observed a single time. Source material: blood. These receptors originate from a woman aged 35 to 49 in good health.

The chain recombines TRBV6-5 with TRBJ2-1; TRBD1 aligns across 8 bases. Per germline, CDR1 MNHEY and CDR2 SVGAGI. The CDR3 is made up of 15 amino acids. The V gene end was trimmed by 6 bases and the J gene end by 2 bases; junction bases not matched to a gene: 6. CDR3 in DNA: TGTGCCAGCAGGGCGGGGACAGGTACCTACAATGAGCAGTTCTTC. Its protein is CASRAGTGTYNEQFF.

The chain carries TRBV12-3 or TRBV12-4 and TRBJ2-1, with TRBD2 matching 12 bases. The CDR3 is made up of 17 amino acids. The trim removed 5 bases at V and 8 bases at J, leaving 13 bases unmatched. The CDR3: CASSPMPLAGGVDEQFF. CDR3 bases: TGTGCCAGCAGTCCAATGCCCCTAGCGGGGGGGGTCGATGAGCAGTTCTTC.

This clonotype was seen a handful of times. The chain links TRBV28 to TRBJ2-5; tentatively, D is TRBD1 (6 bases). The germline gives CDR1 MDHEN, CDR2 SYDVKM. The CDR3 consists of 16 residues. Deletions cut 6 bases from V and 4 bases from J, with 21 bases between. The CDR3 loop is CASSDRMTGRGETQYF. CDR3 DNA: TGTGCCAGCAGCGACCGAATGACAGGCCGGGGAGAGACCCAGTACTTC.

The chain carries TRBV15 and TRBJ1-4; the D gene is possibly TRBD1 (5 bases). V lost 2 bases to trimming and J lost 8 bases, with 15 bases between them. The CDR3 runs to 15 residues. Germline lookup yields CDR1 LNHNV and CDR2 YYDKDF (reference sequence). CDR3 bases: TGTGCCACCAGCAGACCGGACGGGGGGGACGAAAAACTGTTTTTT. As protein: CATSRPDGGDEKLFF.

The sample holds a few counts of this clonotype. V usage is TRBV4-3 and J usage is TRBJ2-3; unclear D gene. This CDR3 has 15 amino acids. CDR1 LGHNA and CDR2 YSLEER come from the germline V gene. Trimming took 1 base from V and 3 from J, leaving 11 bases between them. The CDR3: CASSQAGMTTDTQYF. CDR3 bases: TGCGCCAGCAGCCAAGCTGGTATGACGACAGATACGCAGTATTTT.

On this clonotype itself: The germline gene is not matched at one end of the junction; a read error may be the cause. The rearrangement links TRBV6-2 or TRBV6-3 to TRBJ2-1, with D uncertain. The CDR3 runs 16 residues. Germline lookup yields CDR1 MNHEY and CDR2 SVGEGT. CDR3 nucleotides: TGTGCCGGCAGTCCCGATGAAGGGCCCTCCTACAATGAGCAGTTCTTC. This codes for CAGSPDEGPSYNEQFF.

The gene calls are TRBV6-2 or TRBV6-3 and TRBJ2-7; TRBD1 matches at 8 bases. Germline loops: CDR1 MNHEY, CDR2 SVGEGT. The CDR3 has 14 residues. Trimming removed 2 bases from V and 10 bases from J; junction bases left unmatched: 10. The CDR3 DNA sequence: TGTGCCAGCAGTTACCAGACAGGGGCAGAGTCCCAGTACTTC. Translation: CASSYQTGAESQYF.

A few counts support this clonotype. This chain connects TRBV7-2 to TRBJ2-7, with 9 bases that match TRBD1. The germline gives CDR1 SGHTA, CDR2 FQGNSA. Germline trimming cut 5 bases from V and 3 bases from J; bases unmatched to any gene: 8. CDR3 length equals 15 residues. The CDR3 DNA sequence: TGTGCCAGCAGCCCCGCCGGACAGGGGAACTACGAGCAGTACTTC. Amino acid sequence: CASSPAGQGNYEQYF.

The CDR3 reads CASSYSGPGASYEQYF. The CDR3 DNA follows: TGTGCCAGCAGTTACTCGGGTCCAGGCGCTTCCTACGAGCAGTACTTC. V and J are TRBV6-5 and TRBJ2-7; D remains unclear. The CDR3 is 16 residues long. Germline CDR1 MNHEY, CDR2 SVGAGI. V was shortened by 0 bases and J by 1 base, with 13 bases between the two germline ends.

This chain uses TRBV25-1 with TRBJ2-2; D is perhaps TRBD2 (6 bases). V was clipped by 3 bases and J by 7 bases, with 12 bases between them. The V gene's germline CDR1 is MGHDK and CDR2 SYGVNS. The CDR3 runs 14 residues. Written as DNA, the CDR3 is TGTGCCAGCAGTGAGACTAGAGTGTACGGGGAGCTGTTTTTT. Translating it yields CASSETRVYGELFF.

This clonotype occurred once. The rearrangement joins TRBV5-1 to TRBJ1-3, with D unclear. The CDR3 loop spans 15 amino acids. CDR1 and CDR2 (germline): SGHRS, YFSETQ. The V and J ends lost 0 bases and 0 bases respectively, with 7 bases between them. CDR3 loop: CASSLDGNSGNTIYF. CDR3 nucleotide sequence: TGCGCCAGCAGCTTGGACGGAAACTCTGGAAACACCATATATTTT.

Note on this clonotype: An end of the junction differs from the germline gene, which may be a read error. The chain carries TRBV4-3 and TRBJ2-1, with 10 bases identical to TRBD2. CDR3 length equals 17 residues. Germline V gene data show CDR1 as LGHNA and CDR2 as YSLEER. CDR3 region: CASSRFPSGGGDNVQFF. DNA of the CDR3: TGCGCCAGCAGCCGCTTTCCCAGCGGGGGGGGTGACAATGTGCAGTTCTTC.

The V call is TRBV7-2, the J call TRBJ1-5; D is perhaps TRBD1 (6 bases). V was trimmed by 1 base and J by 11 bases, leaving 9 bases between them. From germline, CDR1 is SGHTA and CDR2 FQGNSA. The CDR3 extends over 12 amino acids. CDR3 sequence (DNA): TGTGCCAGCAGCTTAGAGGACAGTTCCCAGCATTTT. It specifies CASSLEDSSQHF.

With respect to this clonotype: A junction end diverges from the germline sequence, so it may reflect a read error. CDR3 DNA: TGTGCCAGCAGTGAGTCGGGCGGGGGCGAGCAGTACTTC. It codes for CASSESGGGEQYF. This chain connects TRBV10-3 to TRBJ2-7; 7 bases line up with TRBD2. In germline, CDR1 is ENHRY, CDR2 SYGVKD. The CDR3 length is 13 residues.

This clonotype has only a few counts. The gene calls are TRBV7-9 and TRBJ2-5, with D unresolved. The end of the DNA aligns better with TRBJ2-7, so the J call may be wrong. This CDR3 spans 12 amino acids. Germline assignment: CDR1 SEHNR and CDR2 FQNEAQ (reference sequence). In nucleotides, the CDR3 is TGTGCCAGCAGCCGTTCCGGACACGAGCAGTACTTC. Protein product: CASSRSGHEQYF.

The V and J genes are TRBV19 and TRBJ2-4; the D is unclear. The CDR3 has 11 amino acids. Trimming cost V 4 bases and J 7 bases, with 5 bases left between them. Germline V CDR1 and CDR2: LNHDA, SQIVND (reference sequence). The CDR3 nucleotides are TGTGCCAGTAGTAAGAGGAACATTCAGTACTTC. Translation: CASSKRNIQYF.